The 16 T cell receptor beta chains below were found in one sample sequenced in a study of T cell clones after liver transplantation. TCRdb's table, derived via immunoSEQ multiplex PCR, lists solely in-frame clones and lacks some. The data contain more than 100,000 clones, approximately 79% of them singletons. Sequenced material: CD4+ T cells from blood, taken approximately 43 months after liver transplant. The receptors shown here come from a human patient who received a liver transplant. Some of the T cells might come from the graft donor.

CDR3 in DNA: TGTGCCAGCAGCAAGACTAGCGGGATCCAAGAGACCCAGTACTTC. Amino acids: CASSKTSGIQETQYF. The chain is built from TRBV6-1 and TRBJ2-5; 11 nucleotides match TRBD2. V was pared by 6 bases and J by 1 base, with 4 bases of the junction left unmatched. Per germline, CDR1 MNHNS and CDR2 SASEGT. The CDR3 covers 15 residues.

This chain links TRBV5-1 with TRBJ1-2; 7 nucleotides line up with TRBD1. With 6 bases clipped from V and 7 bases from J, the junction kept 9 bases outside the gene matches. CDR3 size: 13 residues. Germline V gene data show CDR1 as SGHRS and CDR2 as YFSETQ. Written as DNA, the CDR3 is TGCGCCAGCAACACAGGGGTTTCAGGTGGCTACACCTTC. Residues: CASNTGVSGGYTF.

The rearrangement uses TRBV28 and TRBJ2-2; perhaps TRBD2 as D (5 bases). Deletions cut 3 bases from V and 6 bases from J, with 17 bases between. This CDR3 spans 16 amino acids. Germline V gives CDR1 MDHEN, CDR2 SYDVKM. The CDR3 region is CASSLRLRGSSGELFF. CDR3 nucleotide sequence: TGTGCCAGCAGTTTGAGGCTAAGAGGGAGTTCCGGGGAGCTGTTTTTT.

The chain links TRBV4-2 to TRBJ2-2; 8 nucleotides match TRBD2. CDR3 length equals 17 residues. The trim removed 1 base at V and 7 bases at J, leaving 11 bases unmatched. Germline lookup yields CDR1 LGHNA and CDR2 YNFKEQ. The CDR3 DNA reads TGTGCCAGCAGCCAAGCACCAGCGGGAGTAGCTGGCGGGGAGCTGTTTTTT. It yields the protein CASSQAPAGVAGGELFF.

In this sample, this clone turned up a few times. CDR3 protein: CASIGNWGDTQYF. The CDR3 coding sequence is TGTGCCAGCATCGGGAACTGGGGAGATACGCAGTATTTT. J is TRBJ2-3 and V is TRBV6-6; tentatively, D is TRBD2 (5 bases). The CDR3 extends over 13 amino acids. Trimming shortened V by 7 bases and J by 5 bases, and 13 bases separated the two germline ends. Germline lookup yields CDR1 MNHNY and CDR2 SVGAGI (reference sequence).

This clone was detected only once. DNA of the CDR3: TGTGCCAGCAGCGGGACACCTCGAGGGTATGGCTACACCTTC. Amino acids: CASSGTPRGYGYTF. The chain combines TRBV28 with TRBJ1-2, with D perhaps TRBD1 (6 bases). The CDR3 runs 14 residues. CDR1 is MDHEN and CDR2 is SYDVKM in the germline V gene. Trimming stripped 6 bases from V and 5 bases from J, with 16 bases between.

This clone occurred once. CDR3 DNA sequence: TGTGCCAGCAGCACAGGGACAGGGTTTACAGATACGCAGTATTTT. Its translation: CASSTGTGFTDTQYF. The chain links TRBV5-4 to TRBJ2-3, with 9 bases lining up with TRBD1. The trim removed 4 bases at V and 3 bases at J, leaving 6 bases unmatched. The V gene's germline CDR1 is SGHNT and CDR2 YYREEE (reference sequence). The CDR3 totals 15 residues.

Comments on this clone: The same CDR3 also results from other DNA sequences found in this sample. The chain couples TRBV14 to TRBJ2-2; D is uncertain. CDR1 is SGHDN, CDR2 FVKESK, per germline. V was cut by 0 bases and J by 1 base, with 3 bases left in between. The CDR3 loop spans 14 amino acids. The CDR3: CASSQDWNTGELFF. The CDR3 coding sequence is TGTGCCAGCAGCCAAGACTGGAACACCGGGGAGCTGTTTTTT.

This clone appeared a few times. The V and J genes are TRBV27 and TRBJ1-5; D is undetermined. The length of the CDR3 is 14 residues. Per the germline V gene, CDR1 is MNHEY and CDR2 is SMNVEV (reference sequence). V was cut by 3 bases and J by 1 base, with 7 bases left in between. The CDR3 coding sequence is TGTGCCAGCAGTTTTTTTAAAAGCAATCAGCCCCAGCATTTT. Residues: CASSFFKSNQPQHF.

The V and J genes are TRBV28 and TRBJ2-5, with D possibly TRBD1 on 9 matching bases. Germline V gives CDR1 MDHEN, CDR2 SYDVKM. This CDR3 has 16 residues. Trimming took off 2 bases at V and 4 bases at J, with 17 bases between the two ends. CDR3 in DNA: TGTGCCAGCAGTTTAACGGGGGGGACAGGGTCAGAGACCCAGTACTTC. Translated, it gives CASSLTGGTGSETQYF.

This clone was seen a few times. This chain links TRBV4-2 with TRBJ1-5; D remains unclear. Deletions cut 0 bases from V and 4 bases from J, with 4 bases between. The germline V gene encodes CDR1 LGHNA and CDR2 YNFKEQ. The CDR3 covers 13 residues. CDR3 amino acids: CASSQDLNQPQHF. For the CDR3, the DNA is TGTGCCAGCAGCCAAGATTTGAATCAGCCCCAGCATTTT.

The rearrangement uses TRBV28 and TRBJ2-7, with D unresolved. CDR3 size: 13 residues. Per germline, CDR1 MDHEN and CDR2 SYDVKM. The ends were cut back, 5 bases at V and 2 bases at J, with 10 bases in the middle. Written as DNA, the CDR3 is TGTGCCAGCAGTCTAGAGATTCCCTACGAGCAGTACTTC. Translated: CASSLEIPYEQYF.

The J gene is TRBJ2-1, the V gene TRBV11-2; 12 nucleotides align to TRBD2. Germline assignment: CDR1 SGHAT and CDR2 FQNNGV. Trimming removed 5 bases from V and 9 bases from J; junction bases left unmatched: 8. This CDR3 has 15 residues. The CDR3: CASSPLAGGRSEQFF. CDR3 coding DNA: TGTGCCAGCAGCCCCCTAGCGGGGGGGCGGAGTGAGCAGTTCTTC.

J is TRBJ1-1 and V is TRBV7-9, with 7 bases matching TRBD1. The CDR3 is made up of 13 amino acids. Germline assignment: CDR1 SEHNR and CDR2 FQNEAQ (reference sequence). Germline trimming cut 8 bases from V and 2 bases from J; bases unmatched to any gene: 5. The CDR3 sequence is CASGTGVNTEAFF. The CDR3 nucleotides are TGTGCCAGCGGTACAGGGGTAAACACTGAAGCTTTCTTT.

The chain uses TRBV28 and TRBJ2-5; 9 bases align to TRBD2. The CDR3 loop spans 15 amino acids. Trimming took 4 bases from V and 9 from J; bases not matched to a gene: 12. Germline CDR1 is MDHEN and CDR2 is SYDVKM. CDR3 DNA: TGTGCCAGCAGTTCCCAGCGGGGGGCCCGCGGGGCCCAGTACTTC. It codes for CASSSQRGARGAQYF.

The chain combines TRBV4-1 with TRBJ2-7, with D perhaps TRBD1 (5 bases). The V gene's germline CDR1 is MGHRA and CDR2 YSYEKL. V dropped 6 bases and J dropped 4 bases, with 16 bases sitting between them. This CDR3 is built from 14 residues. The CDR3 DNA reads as TGCGCCAGCAGTTACTCATCAGACAGTTACGAGCAGTACTTC. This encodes CASSYSSDSYEQYF.